One and the same sample provided the 26 T cell receptor beta chains below, sequenced in a study of blood T cell repertoires in COVID-19 (dated by TCRdb to the early 2020s). Receptor amplification or capture employed the immunoSEQ multiplex PCR assay. TCRdb retrieved this table from immuneACCESS and kept in-frame rearrangements only. Not all clones are present; in checked studies, unresolved V genes account for under half, and no reason is known for the remainder. The sample includes under 300,000 clones, with more than 65% observed a single time. Roughly 4% of the sample goes to the ten largest clones. Material for sequencing was peripheral blood. The receptor source for this set is a woman between 40 and 50 years old with active or convalescent COVID-19.

This clone was picked up a small number of times. The chain employs TRBV9 and TRBJ1-4; D uncertain. The ends were cut back, 0 bases at V and 8 bases at J, with 11 bases in the middle. The germline CDR1 and CDR2 sequences are SGDLS and YYNGEE. The CDR3 contains 14 residues. As DNA, the CDR3 is TGTGCCAGCAGCGTAGACCCCGGCAGGGAAAAACTGTTTTTT. Translated, it gives CASSVDPGREKLFF. Full variable domain (rest looked up from reference TRBV9 and TRBJ1-4): DSGVTQTPKHLITATGQRVTLRCSPRSGDLSVYWYQQSLDQGLQFLIQYYNGEERAKGNILERFSAQQFPDLHSELNLSSLELGDSALYFCASSVDPGREKLFFGSGTQLSVL.

In its sample, this clone was seen a few times. The CDR3 sequence is CSARGGGLEYF. For the CDR3, the DNA is TGCAGCGCCCGCGGGGGGGGATTAGAGTACTTC. The chain links TRBV29-1 to TRBJ2-7; 9 positions agree with TRBD2. The J segment lost 11 bases and the V segment lost 7 bases, leaving 9 bases of the junction unmatched. This CDR3 comprises 11 residues. Germline V gene sequence: CDR1 SQVTM, CDR2 ANQGSEA.

The chain employs TRBV5-4 and TRBJ2-3; 9 bases are a match to TRBD2. Losses at the gene ends were 0 bases for V and 3 bases for J; bases not matched to a gene: 8. The germline gives CDR1 SGHNT, CDR2 YYREEE (reference sequence). This CDR3 contains 17 residues. In nucleotides, the CDR3 is TGTGCCAGCAGCTTGGACATCAGCGGGGGGTTGACAGATACGCAGTATTTT. Encoded protein: CASSLDISGGLTDTQYF.

The chain carries TRBV2 and TRBJ1-4; 7 nucleotides agree with TRBD1. The length of the CDR3 is 12 residues. V trimming: 7 bases; J trimming: 7 bases; junction bases outside the gene matches: 3. Germline V lookup: CDR1 SNHLY, CDR2 FYNNEI. In DNA form, the CDR3 reads TGTGCCAGCACAGGACAGGTTGAAAAACTGTTTTTT. Its protein is CASTGQVEKLFF. Using reference TRBV2 and TRBJ1-4 for the parts outside the CDR3, the full variable domain is EPEVTQTPSHQVTQMGQEVILRCVPISNHLYFYWYRQILGQKVEFLVSFYNNEISEKSEIFDDQFSVERPDGSNFTLKIRSTKLEDSAMYFCASTGQVEKLFFGSGTQLSVL.

The rearrangement uses TRBV7-2 and TRBJ2-7, with D perhaps TRBD1 (6 bases). Trimming left V 4 bases short and J 2 bases short, with 12 bases between. Germline values: CDR1 SGHTA, CDR2 FQGNSA. The CDR3 extends over 14 amino acids. The CDR3 DNA is TGTGCCAGCAGCTACCGGACAGCTACCTACGAGCAGTACTTC. Encoded protein: CASSYRTATYEQYF. The whole variable domain, filled in from reference TRBV7-2 and TRBJ2-7, reads GAGVSQSPSNKVTEKGKDVELRCDPISGHTALYWYRQSLGQGLEFLIYFQGNSAPDKSGLPSDRFSAERTGGSVSTLTIQRTQQEDSAVYLCASSYRTATYEQYFGPGTRLTVT.

The chain couples TRBV18 to TRBJ1-5, with D uncertain. The CDR3 is 15 residues long. In germline, CDR1 is KGHSH, CDR2 LQKENI. V lost 3 bases, J lost 1 base, and 10 bases lay in between. The chain's CDR3 is CASSPPETSNQPQHF. CDR3 in DNA: TGTGCCAGCTCACCGCCTGAGACAAGCAATCAGCCCCAGCATTTT.

The chain recombines TRBV18 with TRBJ1-1; maybe TRBD1 (6 bases). V was shortened by 3 bases and J by 5 bases, with 16 bases between the two germline ends. The CDR3 covers 15 residues. The V gene's germline CDR1 is KGHSH and CDR2 LQKENI. CDR3 coding DNA: TGTGCCAGCTCACCGGGGGGGCAACAAGGGACTGAAGCTTTCTTT. It codes for CASSPGGQQGTEAFF. Full variable domain (remainder filled in from reference TRBV18 and TRBJ1-1): NAGVMQNPRHLVRRRGQEARLRCSPMKGHSHVYWYRQLPEEGLKFMVYLQKENIIDESGMPKERFSAEFPKEGPSILRIQQVVRGDSAAYFCASSPGGQQGTEAFFGQGTRLTVV.

The chain combines TRBV5-1 with TRBJ2-6; D is perhaps TRBD2 (5 bases). Trimming left V 7 bases short and J 1 base short, with 9 bases between. CDR1 and CDR2 from the germline V gene are SGHRS and YFSETQ. This CDR3 is 14 amino acids long. CDR3 nucleotides: TGCGCCAGCTCCGGGGATTCTGGGGCCAACGTCCTGACTTTC. Its protein product is CASSGDSGANVLTF.

V usage is TRBV10-3 and J usage is TRBJ1-4; 12 bases are a match to TRBD1. Trimming removed 3 bases from V and 3 bases from J; junction bases left unmatched: 5. The CDR3 contains 17 residues. CDR1 is ENHRY, CDR2 SYGVKD, per germline. CDR3 sequence reads: CAISEPGQGASNEKLFF. CDR3 coding DNA: TGTGCCATCAGTGAACCGGGACAGGGGGCATCTAATGAAAAACTGTTTTTT.

V gene TRBV7-9 combines with J gene TRBJ1-1; TRBD1 is a possible D gene (5 bases). CDR3 length: 14 residues. The V gene lost 10 bases and the J gene lost 4 bases, with 19 bases spanning the gap. Germline lookup yields CDR1 SEHNR and CDR2 FQNEAQ (reference sequence). CDR3: CATLRARVSTEAFF. For the CDR3, the DNA is TGTGCCACCCTAAGGGCCAGGGTGAGCACTGAAGCTTTCTTT.

The chain recombines TRBV19 with TRBJ1-1; D gene unclear. Between the trimmed V and J ends, which lost 3 bases and 6 bases, there was a span of 14 bases. The CDR3 contains 14 residues. Germline assignment: CDR1 LNHDA and CDR2 SQIVND (reference sequence). The CDR3 nucleotides read TGTGCCAGTAGTATTGGGCGCTCTTCGGCTGAAGCTTTCTTT. Protein sequence: CASSIGRSSAEAFF.

This chain connects TRBV5-4 to TRBJ2-2; a weak D match, TRBD2 (7 bases). This CDR3 has 17 residues. Germline V gene lookup returns CDR1 SGHNT and CDR2 YYREEE (reference sequence). The ends were cut back, 3 bases at V and 3 bases at J, with 18 bases in the middle. The CDR3 sequence: CASSSKIGGADTGELFF. The CDR3 DNA is TGTGCCAGCAGCTCTAAAATTGGGGGGGCCGACACCGGGGAGCTGTTTTTT.

This chain links TRBV9 with TRBJ2-3; possibly TRBD2 for D (5 bases). The CDR3 runs to 12 residues. Trimming stripped 0 bases from V and 6 bases from J, with 5 bases between. Germline loops: CDR1 SGDLS, CDR2 YYNGEE. CDR3 amino acids: CASSVGRDTQYF. The CDR3 DNA sequence: TGTGCCAGCAGCGTAGGGAGGGATACGCAGTATTTT.

This sequence joins TRBV27 and TRBJ2-2; 10 bases align to TRBD1. Trimming took 6 bases from V and 6 from J; bases not matched to a gene: 4. Germline values: CDR1 MNHEY, CDR2 SMNVEV (reference sequence). The CDR3 is 14 amino acids. For the CDR3, the DNA is TGTGCCAGCAGCCTGGACAGGGGGGCCGGGGAGCTGTTTTTT. It is translated as CASSLDRGAGELFF.

The chain links TRBV3-1 (or the pseudogene TRBV3-2) to TRBJ2-7; 10 bases map to TRBD2. This CDR3 spans 15 amino acids. Germline V lookup: CDR1 LGHDT, CDR2 YNNKEL (reference sequence). Unmatched junction bases numbered 4, after V lost 1 base and J lost 4 bases. The CDR3 here is CASSQAASGGYEQYF. DNA of the CDR3: TGTGCCAGCAGCCAAGCGGCTAGCGGGGGATACGAGCAGTACTTC.

This clone was recorded only once. V and J are TRBV19 and TRBJ2-5, with 10 bases aligning to TRBD2. V gave up 4 bases and J gave up 0 bases; unmatched junction bases: 14. Germline values: CDR1 LNHDA, CDR2 SQIVND (reference sequence). This CDR3 contains 19 residues. CDR3 nucleotide sequence: TGTGCCAGTAGTACCAAATTAATTGGACTAGCGGCAAACCAAGAGACCCAGTACTTC. Protein product: CASSTKLIGLAANQETQYF.

Only one count was recorded for this clone. This specimen includes other DNA sequences encoding the same CDR3. V and J are TRBV12-3 or TRBV12-4 and TRBJ2-5; no clear D gene. The CDR3 extends over 11 amino acids. Trimming removed 3 bases from V and 4 bases from J, with 3 bases in between. The CDR3 region has the DNA TGTGCCAGCAGTTTTCGAGAGACCCAGTACTTC. Protein: CASSFRETQYF.

The chain recombines TRBV5-1 with TRBJ1-1; D gene uncertain. Trimming shortened V by 0 bases and J by 1 base, and 13 bases separated the two germline ends. Germline CDR1 is SGHRS and CDR2 is YFSETQ. CDR3 length: 16 amino acids. The CDR3 DNA sequence: TGCGCCAGCAGCTTGGTCTTTGAGTGGTCGAACACTGAAGCTTTCTTT. Encoded protein: CASSLVFEWSNTEAFF.

This chain links TRBV29-1 with TRBJ1-1; 7 bases are a match to TRBD1. V was clipped by 3 bases and J by 5 bases; unmatched bases: 9. This CDR3 spans 14 amino acids. CDR1 is SQVTM, CDR2 ANQGSEA, per germline. CDR3 sequence reads: CSVENRGRRTEAFF. CDR3 nucleotide sequence: TGCAGCGTTGAGAACAGGGGAAGACGGACTGAAGCTTTCTTT.

This clone has only one observation. The V gene is TRBV5-1, the J gene TRBJ2-1; D may be TRBD2 (6 bases). This CDR3 contains 15 residues. Per germline, CDR1 SGHRS and CDR2 YFSETQ. The ends were cut back, 4 bases at V and 3 bases at J, with 14 bases in the middle. In DNA form, the CDR3 reads TGCGCCAGCAGCCCCCGGGACTCCAACTACAATGAGCAGTTCTTC. Amino acids: CASSPRDSNYNEQFF.

V and J are TRBV27 and TRBJ2-1; 8 positions agree with TRBD2. With 3 bases clipped from V and 4 bases from J, the junction kept 5 bases outside the gene matches. This CDR3 comprises 15 residues. The V gene's germline CDR1 is MNHEY and CDR2 SMNVEV (reference sequence). CDR3 DNA sequence: TGTGCCAGCAGTTTCGGGGGGGCATCTTACAATGAGCAGTTCTTC. Translating it yields CASSFGGASYNEQFF.

V and J are TRBV5-4 and TRBJ2-3; TRBD2 matches 8 bases. Trimming took 4 bases from V and 1 from J; bases not matched to a gene: 8. This CDR3 has 16 amino acids. The germline V gene has CDR1 SGHNT and CDR2 YYREEE (reference sequence). CDR3 bases: TGTGCCAGCAGCGCTGCGGGGGGCGAGGGCACAGATACGCAGTATTTT. Protein sequence: CASSAAGGEGTDTQYF. Supplemented by reference TRBV5-4 and TRBJ2-3, the full variable domain reads ETGVTQSPTHLIKTRGQQVTLRCSSQSGHNTVSWYQQALGQGPQFIFQYYREEENGRGNFPPRFSGLQFPNYSSELNVNALELDDSALYLCASSAAGGEGTDTQYFGPGTRLTVL.

This chain links TRBV6-6 with TRBJ2-5; TRBD1 agrees at 7 bases. This CDR3 comprises 14 residues. CDR1 and CDR2 from the germline V gene are MNHNY and SVGAGI (reference sequence). V lost 4 bases and J lost 1; bases outside the gene matches: 3. CDR3 coding DNA: TGTGCCAGCAGTTCACAGGGGTCCCAAGAGACCCAGTACTTC. Its protein is CASSSQGSQETQYF.

The chain has TRBV2 and TRBJ1-5; tentatively, D is TRBD1 (5 bases). This CDR3 has 16 amino acids. Germline values: CDR1 SNHLY, CDR2 FYNNEI. V was pared by 0 bases and J by 5 bases, with 14 bases between. CDR3 residues: CASSEAPGGVHQPQHF. The CDR3 DNA is TGTGCCAGCAGTGAAGCTCCGGGGGGTGTGCATCAGCCCCAGCATTTT.

This chain connects TRBV2 to TRBJ2-7; D possibly corresponds to TRBD1 (6 bases). Germline values: CDR1 SNHLY, CDR2 FYNNEI. The CDR3 length is 13 residues. The germline V and J ends were trimmed by 6 bases and 3 bases, with 12 bases remaining between them. CDR3 in amino acids: CASRFTGIYEQYV. The CDR3 nucleotides are TGTGCCAGCAGGTTCACAGGGATCTACGAGCAGTACGTC.

The gene calls are TRBV2 and TRBJ1-5, with 7 bases fitting TRBD1. The junction had 5 bases not matched to a gene; V was cut back by 8 bases and J by 1 base. This CDR3 spans 14 amino acids. The germline V gene encodes CDR1 SNHLY and CDR2 FYNNEI. The CDR3, as DNA: TGTGCCAGCGGGGACAGTCTAAGCAATCAGCCCCAGCATTTT. This translates into CASGDSLSNQPQHF.